Here is one TCR beta chain with its context. Its antigen is unidentified. J lost 8 bases, V lost 6 bases, and 14 bases had no gene match. The CDR3 length is 14 residues. The V gene's germline CDR1 is DFQATT and CDR2 SNEGSKA (reference sequence). Specified treatment: approximately nine-day PBMC culture with coronavirus spike peptide pools or control peptides (ViraFEST assay). Pre-COVID-19 pandemic sampling (2011-2018) yielded the unexposed donor's CD4+ T cells. Cultured CD4+ T-cell DNA underwent Oncomine TCR Beta short-read sequencing. In this case, cultured CD4+ T cells provided the extracted genomic DNA. TCRdb re-analysed the PCR reads in MiXCR, keeping a single row per CDR3 protein. The sample holds 11,000 or so distinct CDR3 sequences, almost 30% seen once. This sample was included in a study of vaccination and CD4 T cells after COVID-19.

The material sequenced was CD4+ T cells from blood, cultured in vitro. The source is a human donor in good health. This sequence joins TRBV20-1 and TRBJ1-2; 8 bases are shared with TRBD1. The CDR3 protein is CSASTQGAGGGYTF. In DNA, the CDR3 is TGCAGTGCCTCGACCCAGGGGGCGGGGGGGGGCTACACCTTC.